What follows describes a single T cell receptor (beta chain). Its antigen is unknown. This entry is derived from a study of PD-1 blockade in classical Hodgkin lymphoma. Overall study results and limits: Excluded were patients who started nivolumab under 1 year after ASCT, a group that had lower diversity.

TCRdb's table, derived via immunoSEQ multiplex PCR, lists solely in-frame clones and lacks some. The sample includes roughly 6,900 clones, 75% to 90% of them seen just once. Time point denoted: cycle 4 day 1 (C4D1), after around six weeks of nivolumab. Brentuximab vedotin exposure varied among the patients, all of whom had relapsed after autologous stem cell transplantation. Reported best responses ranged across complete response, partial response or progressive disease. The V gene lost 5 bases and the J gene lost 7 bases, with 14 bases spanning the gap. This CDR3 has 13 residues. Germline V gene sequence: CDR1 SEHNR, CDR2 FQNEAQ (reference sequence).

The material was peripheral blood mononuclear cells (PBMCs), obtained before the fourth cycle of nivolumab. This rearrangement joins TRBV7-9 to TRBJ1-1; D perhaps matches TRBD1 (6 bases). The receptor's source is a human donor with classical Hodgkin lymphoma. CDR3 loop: CASSGQGLIEAFF. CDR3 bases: TGTGCCAGCAGCGGTCAGGGGTTAATTGAAGCTTTCTTT.